Each of the 10 T cell receptor beta chains below was sequenced from the same sample in a study of T cell repertoires in cytomegalovirus infection (dated by TCRdb to about 2019). Sequencing took place on an Illumina HiSeq 1500. TCRdb reanalyzed the raw reads on its own, using fastp at Q25 for trimming and MiXCR for clone calling, and kept in-frame beta chains. Rows with one shared CDR3 protein collapse into an entry with the most common genes and DNA. In this sample the table shows 150,000 to 200,000 distinct CDR3 sequences, roughly 9% of which occur a single time. The top ten clones comprise about 5% of the sample. What was sequenced was PBMCs. All receptors derive from a human donor in good health (CMV status not recorded). Some clones in this sample may be carry-over from other donors' samples.

This chain joins TRBV19 and TRBJ2-1; 13 positions match TRBD2. The CDR3 totals 14 residues. The germline V gene encodes CDR1 LNHDA and CDR2 SQIVND (reference sequence). V dropped 2 bases and J dropped 8; count of bases not matched to a gene: 0. CDR3 nucleotides: TGTGCCAGTAGTATAACTAGCGGGGGGGATGAGCAGTTCTTC. This encodes CASSITSGGDEQFF.

This clonotype came up many times. V gene TRBV7-8 combines with J gene TRBJ1-2; a weak D match, TRBD1 (5 bases). Germline V gene sequence: CDR1 SGHVS, CDR2 FQNEAQ. V was shortened by 0 bases and J by 7 bases, with 18 bases between the two germline ends. There are 16 residues in the CDR3. The CDR3 DNA sequence: TGTGCCAGCAGCTTAGCCGACGCGACAAGAGACAGTGGCTACACCTTC. Amino acids: CASSLADATRDSGYTF.

In its sample, this clonotype was seen many times. The rearrangement links TRBV7-2 to TRBJ2-6; TRBD2 is a possible D gene (7 bases). CDR3 length equals 18 residues. Germline V CDR1 and CDR2: SGHTA, FQGNSA. The germline V and J ends were trimmed by 1 base and 5 bases, with 18 bases remaining between them. The CDR3 DNA reads TGTGCCAGCAGCTTAGGTGGGGGGGCTAGATTTAGGGCCAACGTCCTGACTTTC. Protein: CASSLGGGARFRANVLTF.

This clonotype was seen ten or more times. The rearrangement uses TRBV7-2 and TRBJ2-7; TRBD2 matches 11 bases. CDR1 is SGHTA, CDR2 FQGNSA, per germline. The V segment lost 2 bases and the J segment 1 base; nucleotides outside the gene matches: 7. The CDR3 length is 17 residues. The chain's CDR3 is CASSLSPLAGVSYEQYF. As DNA, the CDR3 is TGTGCCAGCAGCTTATCTCCACTAGCGGGGGTTTCCTACGAGCAGTACTTC.

A few counts support this clonotype. J is TRBJ1-5 and V is TRBV6-6; TRBD1 aligns across 9 bases. V shed 5 bases, J shed 5 bases, and the junction held 10 bases outside the gene matches. Germline CDR1 MNHNY, CDR2 SVGAGI (reference sequence). This CDR3 is 16 amino acids long. As DNA, the CDR3 is TGTGCCAGCAGTCCCTGGGACAGGGCGGATGATCAGCCCCAGCATTTT. Encoded protein: CASSPWDRADDQPQHF.

V is TRBV7-9 and J is TRBJ1-1, with D maybe TRBD1 (6 bases). V lost 5 bases to trimming and J lost 7 bases, with 8 bases between them. CDR1 and CDR2 (germline): SEHNR, FQNEAQ (reference sequence). The CDR3 sequence is 11 residues long. CDR3 coding DNA: TGTGCCAGCAGCCCGGACAGTGAAGCTTTCTTT. Encoded protein: CASSPDSEAFF.

This clonotype appeared a few times. The CDR3 sequence is CASSEALHRRWINQPQHF. CDR3 sequence (DNA): TGTGCCAGCAGTGAAGCGCTTCATCGACGGTGGATCAATCAGCCCCAGCATTTT. The chain carries TRBV2 and TRBJ1-5; D unresolved. Trimming cost V 0 bases and J 3 bases, with 18 bases left between them. Per germline, CDR1 SNHLY and CDR2 FYNNEI. The CDR3 covers 18 residues.

This chain connects TRBV7-3 to TRBJ2-1; the D is unclear. The V end lost 5 bases, the J end lost 10 bases, and 9 bases lay between the germline ends. Germline lookup yields CDR1 SGHTA and CDR2 FQGTGA. The CDR3 covers 11 residues. This CDR3 is CASSLQKEQFF. The DNA of the CDR3 is TGTGCCAGCAGCCTACAAAAAGAGCAGTTCTTC.

The chain carries TRBV7-2 and TRBJ2-3, with D unresolved. The CDR3 has 13 residues. Between the trimmed V and J ends, which lost 11 bases and 2 bases, there was a span of 14 bases. Germline V gene data show CDR1 as SGHTA and CDR2 as FQGNSA. CDR3 loop: CASAAGDTDTQYF. CDR3 DNA sequence: TGTGCCTCTGCGGCAGGTGACACAGATACGCAGTATTTT. Looking up the rest from reference TRBV7-2 and TRBJ2-3 gives the full variable domain: GAGVSQSPSNKVTEKGKDVELRCDPISGHTALYWYRQSLGQGLEFLIYFQGNSAPDKSGLPSDRFSAERTGGSVSTLTIQRTQQEDSAVYLCASAAGDTDTQYFGPGTRLTVL.

The sample holds many counts of this clonotype. The gene calls are TRBV20-1 and TRBJ2-6; TRBD2 agrees at 12 bases. The CDR3 is 19 amino acids. The germline V gene encodes CDR1 DFQATT and CDR2 SNEGSKA (reference sequence). The ends lost 5 bases at V and 5 bases at J; junction bases unmatched: 16. CDR3 sequence (DNA): TGCAGTGCTCGGGGACTAGCGGGTGATCCTTTTGGGTGGGCCAACGTCCTGACTTTC. Amino acids: CSARGLAGDPFGWANVLTF.